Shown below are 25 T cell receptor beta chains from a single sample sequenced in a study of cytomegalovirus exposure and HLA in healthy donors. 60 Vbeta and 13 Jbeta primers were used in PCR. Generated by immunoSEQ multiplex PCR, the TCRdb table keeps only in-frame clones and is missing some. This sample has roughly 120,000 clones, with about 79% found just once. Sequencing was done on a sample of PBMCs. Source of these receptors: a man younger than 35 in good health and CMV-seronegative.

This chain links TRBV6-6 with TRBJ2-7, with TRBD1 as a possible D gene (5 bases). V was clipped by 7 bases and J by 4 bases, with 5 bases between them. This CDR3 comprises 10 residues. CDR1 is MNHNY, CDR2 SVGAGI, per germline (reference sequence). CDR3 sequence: CASKGYEQYF. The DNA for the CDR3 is TGTGCCAGCAAGGGGTACGAGCAGTACTTC.

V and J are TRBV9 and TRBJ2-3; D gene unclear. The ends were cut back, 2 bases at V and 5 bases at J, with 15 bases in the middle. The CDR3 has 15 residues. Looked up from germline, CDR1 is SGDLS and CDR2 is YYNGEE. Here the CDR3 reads CASSVATGVVDTQYF. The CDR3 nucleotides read TGTGCCAGCAGCGTTGCTACCGGAGTGGTAGATACGCAGTATTTT.

The CDR3 region has the DNA TGTGCCAGCAGCCGGGCTACACAGGGGGCGCGTGAAAAACTGTTTTTT. This gives the protein CASSRATQGAREKLFF. The V call is TRBV7-6, the J call TRBJ1-4; the match to TRBD1 covers 9 bases. The CDR3 spans 16 residues. V shed 5 bases and J 7 bases; nucleotides not matched to a gene: 11. The V gene's germline CDR1 is SGHVS and CDR2 FNYEAQ. The full variable domain, in which reference TRBV7-6 and TRBJ1-4 provide the parts outside the CDR3, is GAGVSQSPRYKVTKRGQDVALRCDPISGHVSLYWYRQALGQGPEFLTYFNYEAQQDKSGLPNDRFSAERPEGSISTLTIQRTEQRDSAMYRCASSRATQGAREKLFFGSGTQLSVL.

The CDR3 sequence: CASSLGRVGDTQYF. The CDR3 DNA reads as TGTGCCAGCAGCTTAGGGAGGGTTGGAGATACGCAGTATTTT. The J gene is TRBJ2-3, the V gene TRBV7-3; 7 bases are shared with TRBD2. Germline lookup yields CDR1 SGHTA and CDR2 FQGTGA. There are 14 residues in the CDR3. The J segment lost 5 bases and the V segment lost 2 bases, leaving 4 bases of the junction unmatched.

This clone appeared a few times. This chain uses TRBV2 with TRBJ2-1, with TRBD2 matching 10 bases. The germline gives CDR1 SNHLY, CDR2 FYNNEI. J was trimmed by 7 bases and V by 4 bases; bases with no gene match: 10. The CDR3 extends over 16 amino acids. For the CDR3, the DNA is TGTGCCAGCAGTGTCCGAGCGGGAGGGCCGGGAAATGAGCAGTTCTTC. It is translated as CASSVRAGGPGNEQFF.

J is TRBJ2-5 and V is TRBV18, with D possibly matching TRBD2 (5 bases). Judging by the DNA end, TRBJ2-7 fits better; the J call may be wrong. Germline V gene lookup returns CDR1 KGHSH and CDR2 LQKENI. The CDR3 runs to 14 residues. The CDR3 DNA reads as TGTGCCAGCTCACCCAGCGGCACTTCCTACGAGCAGTACTTC. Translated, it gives CASSPSGTSYEQYF.

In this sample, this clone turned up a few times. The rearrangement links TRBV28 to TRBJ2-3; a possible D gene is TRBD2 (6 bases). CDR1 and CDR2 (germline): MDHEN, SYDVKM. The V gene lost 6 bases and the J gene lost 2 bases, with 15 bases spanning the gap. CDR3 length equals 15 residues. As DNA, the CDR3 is TGTGCCAGCAGCTATCAGACGGGGGTCACAGATACGCAGTATTTT. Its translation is CASSYQTGVTDTQYF.

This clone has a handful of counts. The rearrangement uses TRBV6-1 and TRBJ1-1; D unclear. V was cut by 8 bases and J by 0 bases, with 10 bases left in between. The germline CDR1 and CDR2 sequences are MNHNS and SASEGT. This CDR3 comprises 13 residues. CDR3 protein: CASHTNMNTEAFF. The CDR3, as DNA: TGTGCCAGCCACACCAACATGAACACTGAAGCTTTCTTT.

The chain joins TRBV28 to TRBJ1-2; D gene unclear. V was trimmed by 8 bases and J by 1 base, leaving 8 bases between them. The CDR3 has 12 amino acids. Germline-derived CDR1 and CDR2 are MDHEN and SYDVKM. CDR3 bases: TGTGCCAGCGGGGAGAGTAACTATGGCTACACCTTC. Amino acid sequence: CASGESNYGYTF.

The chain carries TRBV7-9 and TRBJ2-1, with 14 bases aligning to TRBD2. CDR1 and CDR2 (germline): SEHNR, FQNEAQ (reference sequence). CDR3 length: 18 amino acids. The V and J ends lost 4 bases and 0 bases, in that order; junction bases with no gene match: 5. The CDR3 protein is CASSYDGTSGSSYNEQFF. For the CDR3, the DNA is TGTGCCAGCAGCTACGACGGGACTAGCGGGAGCTCCTACAATGAGCAGTTCTTC.

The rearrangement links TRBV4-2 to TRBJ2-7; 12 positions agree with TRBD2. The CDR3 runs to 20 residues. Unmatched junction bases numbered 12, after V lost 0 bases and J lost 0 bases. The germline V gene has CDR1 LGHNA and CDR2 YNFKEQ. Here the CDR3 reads CASSQDPLTSGSITSYEQYV. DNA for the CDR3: TGTGCCAGCAGCCAAGATCCTCTGACTAGCGGGAGTATCACCTCCTACGAGCAGTACGTC.

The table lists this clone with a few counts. The CDR3 region has the DNA TGTGCCAGCAGCCACTCCTTGACAGATACGCAGTATTTT. It codes for CASSHSLTDTQYF. The gene calls are TRBV7-3 and TRBJ2-3; no reliable D call. This CDR3 is 13 amino acids long. Germline V lookup: CDR1 SGHTA, CDR2 FQGTGA. V gave up 5 bases and J gave up 3 bases, with 9 bases separating them.

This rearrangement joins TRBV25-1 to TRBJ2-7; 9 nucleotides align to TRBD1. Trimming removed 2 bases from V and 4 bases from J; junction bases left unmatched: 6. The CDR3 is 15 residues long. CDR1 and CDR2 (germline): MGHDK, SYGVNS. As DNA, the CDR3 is TGTGCCAGCAGTGAAGAGGGACAGGGAGGGTACGAGCAGTACTTC. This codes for CASSEEGQGGYEQYF.

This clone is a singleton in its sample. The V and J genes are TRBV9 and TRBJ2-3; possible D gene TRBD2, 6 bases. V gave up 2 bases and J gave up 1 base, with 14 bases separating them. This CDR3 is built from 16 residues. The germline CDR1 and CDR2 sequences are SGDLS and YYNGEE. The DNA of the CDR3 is TGTGCCAGCAGCGTGACTAGTGGGATGGGCACAGATACGCAGTATTTT. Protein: CASSVTSGMGTDTQYF.

This CDR3 reads CASSPPSAGVTDTQYF. CDR3 DNA: TGTGCCAGCTCACCACCCTCAGCGGGGGTCACAGATACGCAGTATTTT. This chain connects TRBV18 to TRBJ2-3, with 8 bases matching TRBD2. Germline V gives CDR1 KGHSH, CDR2 LQKENI. The V segment lost 0 bases and the J segment 2 bases; nucleotides outside the gene matches: 4. The CDR3 is 16 amino acids.

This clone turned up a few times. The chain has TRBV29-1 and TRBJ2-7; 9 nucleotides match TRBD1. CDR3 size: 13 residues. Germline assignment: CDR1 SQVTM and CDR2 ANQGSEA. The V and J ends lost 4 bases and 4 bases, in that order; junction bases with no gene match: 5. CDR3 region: CSVGPGTGYEQYF. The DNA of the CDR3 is TGCAGCGTTGGACCCGGGACAGGGTACGAGCAGTACTTC.

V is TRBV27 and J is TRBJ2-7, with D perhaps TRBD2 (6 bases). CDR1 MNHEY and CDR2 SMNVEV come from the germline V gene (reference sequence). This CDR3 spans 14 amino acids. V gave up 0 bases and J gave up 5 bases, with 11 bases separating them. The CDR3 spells CASSLSAGRDEQYV. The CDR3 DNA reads TGTGCCAGCAGTTTATCTGCGGGAAGAGACGAGCAGTACGTC.

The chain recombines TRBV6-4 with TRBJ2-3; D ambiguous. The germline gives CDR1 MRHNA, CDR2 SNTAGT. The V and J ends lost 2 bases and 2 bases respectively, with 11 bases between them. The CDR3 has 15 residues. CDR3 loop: CASSDEPGSTDTQYF. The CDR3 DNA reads TGTGCCAGCAGTGACGAGCCAGGTTCCACAGATACGCAGTATTTT.

CDR3 loop: CAWNGLAGFADTQYF. Written as DNA, the CDR3 is TGTGCCTGGAACGGACTAGCGGGATTTGCAGATACGCAGTATTTT. The chain combines TRBV30 with TRBJ2-3; 12 nucleotides match TRBD2. After removal of 4 bases from V and 4 bases from J, the junction contained 6 bases not matched to a gene. Germline values: CDR1 GTSNPN, CDR2 SVGIG (reference sequence). This CDR3 has 15 amino acids.

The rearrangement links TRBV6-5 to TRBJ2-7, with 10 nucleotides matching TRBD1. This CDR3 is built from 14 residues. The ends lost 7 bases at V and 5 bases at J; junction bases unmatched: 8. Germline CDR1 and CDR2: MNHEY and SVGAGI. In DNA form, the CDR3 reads TGTGCCAGCAAAATAAGGACAGGGGGAAACGAGCAGTACTTC. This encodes CASKIRTGGNEQYF.

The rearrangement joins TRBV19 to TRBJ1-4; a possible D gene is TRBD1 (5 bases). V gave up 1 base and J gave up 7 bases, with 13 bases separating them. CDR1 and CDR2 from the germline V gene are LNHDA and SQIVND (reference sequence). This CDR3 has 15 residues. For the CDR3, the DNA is TGTGCCAGTAGTATAGCGCGGGGGATCGGTGAAAAACTGTTTTTT. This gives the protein CASSIARGIGEKLFF.

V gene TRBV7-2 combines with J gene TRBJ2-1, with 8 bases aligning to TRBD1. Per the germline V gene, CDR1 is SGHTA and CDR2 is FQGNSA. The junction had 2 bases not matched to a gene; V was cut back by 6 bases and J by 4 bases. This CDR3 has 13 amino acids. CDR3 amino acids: CASSQGAYNEQFF. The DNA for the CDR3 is TGTGCCAGCAGTCAGGGGGCATACAATGAGCAGTTCTTC.

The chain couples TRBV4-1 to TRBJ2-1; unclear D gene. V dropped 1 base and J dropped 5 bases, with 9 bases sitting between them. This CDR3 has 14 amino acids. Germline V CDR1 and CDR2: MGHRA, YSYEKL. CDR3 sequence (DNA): TGCGCCAGCAGCCAAGTCTCCACAGACAATGAGCAGTTCTTC. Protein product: CASSQVSTDNEQFF.

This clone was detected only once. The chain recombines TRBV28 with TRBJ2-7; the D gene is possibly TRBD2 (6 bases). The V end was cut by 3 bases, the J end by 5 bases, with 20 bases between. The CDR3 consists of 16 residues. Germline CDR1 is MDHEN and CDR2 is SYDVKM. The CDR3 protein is CASSFRGGMSPNEQYF. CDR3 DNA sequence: TGTGCCAGCAGTTTTCGCGGCGGGATGTCCCCCAACGAGCAGTACTTC.

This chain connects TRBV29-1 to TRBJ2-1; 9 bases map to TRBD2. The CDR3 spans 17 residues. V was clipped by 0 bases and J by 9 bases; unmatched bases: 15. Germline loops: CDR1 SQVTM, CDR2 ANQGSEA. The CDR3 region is CSVEDLRRGRVFLEQFF. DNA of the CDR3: TGCAGCGTTGAAGATCTTAGACGCGGGAGGGTTTTTCTTGAGCAGTTCTTC.